This note documents a single TCR beta chain sequence. The length of the CDR3 is 13 residues. Trimming removed 0 bases at V and 1 base at J, with 1 base between. This sample is drawn from a study of T cell responses to AZD1222 COVID-19 vaccine. Using immunoSEQ multiplex PCR, the repertoire was profiled, and TCRdb retains in-frame clones only, with some absent. The sample includes approximately 200,000 clones, 91% seen only once; the top ten take nearly 3.5%. The source is an adult who received the AZD1222 COVID-19 vaccine. Here the sequenced sample was peripheral blood, taken 28 days after the second AZD1222 dose. The V and J genes are TRBV12-3 or TRBV12-4 and TRBJ1-5; D remains unclear. The CDR3 bases are TGTGCCAGCAGTTTAGCGAGCAATCAGCCCCAGCATTTT. This sequence encodes CASSLASNQPQHF.